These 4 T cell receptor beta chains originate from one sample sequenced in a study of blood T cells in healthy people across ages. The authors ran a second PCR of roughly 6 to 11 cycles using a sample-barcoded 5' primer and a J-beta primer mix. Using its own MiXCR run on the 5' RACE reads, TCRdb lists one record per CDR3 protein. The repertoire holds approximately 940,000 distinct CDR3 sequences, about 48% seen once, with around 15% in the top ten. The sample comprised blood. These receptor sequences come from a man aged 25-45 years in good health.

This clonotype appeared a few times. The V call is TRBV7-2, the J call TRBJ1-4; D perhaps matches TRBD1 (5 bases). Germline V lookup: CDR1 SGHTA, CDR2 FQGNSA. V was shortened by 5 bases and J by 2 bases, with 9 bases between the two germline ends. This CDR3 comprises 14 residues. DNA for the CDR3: TGTGCCAGCAGCGTGGGACCCACTAATGAAAAACTGTTTTTT. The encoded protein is CASSVGPTNEKLFF.

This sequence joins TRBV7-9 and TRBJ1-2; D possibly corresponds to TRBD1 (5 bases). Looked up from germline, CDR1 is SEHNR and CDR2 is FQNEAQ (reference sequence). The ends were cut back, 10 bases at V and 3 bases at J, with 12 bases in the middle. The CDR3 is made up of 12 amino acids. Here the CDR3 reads CAILGVDYGYTF. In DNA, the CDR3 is TGTGCCATTCTAGGGGTCGACTATGGCTACACCTTC.

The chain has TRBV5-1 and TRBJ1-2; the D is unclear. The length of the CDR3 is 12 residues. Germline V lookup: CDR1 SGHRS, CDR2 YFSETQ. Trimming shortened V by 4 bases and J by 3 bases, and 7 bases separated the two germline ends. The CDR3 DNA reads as TGCGCCAGCAGCCCCGAGGACTATGGCTACACCTTC. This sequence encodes CASSPEDYGYTF. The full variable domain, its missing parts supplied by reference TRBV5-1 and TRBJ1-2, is KAGVTQTPRYLIKTRGQQVTLSCSPISGHRSVSWYQQTPGQGLQFLFEYFSETQRNKGNFPGRFSGRQFSNSRSEMNVSTLELGDSALYLCASSPEDYGYTFGSGTRLTVV.

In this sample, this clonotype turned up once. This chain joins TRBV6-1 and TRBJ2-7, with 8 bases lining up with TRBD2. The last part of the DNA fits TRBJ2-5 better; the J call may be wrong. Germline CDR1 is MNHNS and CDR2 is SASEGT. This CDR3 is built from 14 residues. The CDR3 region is CASRSSGGVETQYF. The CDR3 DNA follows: TGTGCCAGCAGGAGCTCCGGGGGGGTGGAGACCCAGTACTTC.